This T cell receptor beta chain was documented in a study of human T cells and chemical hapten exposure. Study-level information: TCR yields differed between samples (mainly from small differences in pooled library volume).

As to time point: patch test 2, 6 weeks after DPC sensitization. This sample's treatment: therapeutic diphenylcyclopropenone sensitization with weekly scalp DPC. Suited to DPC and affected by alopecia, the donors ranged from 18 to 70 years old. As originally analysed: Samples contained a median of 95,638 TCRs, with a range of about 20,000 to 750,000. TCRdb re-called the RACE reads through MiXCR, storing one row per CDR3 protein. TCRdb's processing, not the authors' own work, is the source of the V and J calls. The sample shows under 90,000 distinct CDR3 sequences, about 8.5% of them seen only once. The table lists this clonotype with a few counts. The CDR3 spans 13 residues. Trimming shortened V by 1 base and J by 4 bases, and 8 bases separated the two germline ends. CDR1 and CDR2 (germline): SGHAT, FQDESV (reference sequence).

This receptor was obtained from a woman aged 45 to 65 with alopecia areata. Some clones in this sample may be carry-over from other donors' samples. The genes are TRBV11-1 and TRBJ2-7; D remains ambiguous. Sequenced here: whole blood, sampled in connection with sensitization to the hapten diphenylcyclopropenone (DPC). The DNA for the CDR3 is TGTGCCAGCAGCTTAGGCATGGGATACGAGCAGTACTTC. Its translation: CASSLGMGYEQYF.